This is a list of T cell receptor beta chains from one sample in a study of cytomegalovirus exposure and HLA in healthy donors. Clones were sequenced by immunoSEQ multiplex PCR, and TCRdb holds only the in-frame ones, with some missing. The data contain roughly 100,000 clones, 76% of them singletons. Sequenced input: PBMCs. Receptors originate from a man aged 35 to 55 in good health and CMV-seronegative. Each CDR3 is given with its conserved first and last residue. A D gene is named only where the DNA matches it firmly. Clone size is given for some rows only: seen once, a few or many times, or a class if the clone is expanded.

>-|TRBJ1-2|few|TRBV6-5
CATRTAVQGGYTF
TGTGCCACGCGGACGGCCGTTCAGGGGGGCTACACCTTC
>-|TRBJ1-4|-|TRBV6-5
CASSRQQYEKLFF
TGTGCCAGCTCGAGACAGCAATATGAAAAACTGTTTTTT
>TRBD2|TRBJ2-5|-|TRBV2
CASRSTGLGGETQYF
TGTGCCAGCAGAAGCACTGGACTAGGAGGGGAGACCCAGTACTTC
>TRBD1|TRBJ1-3|-|TRBV5-1
CASSLSQGDGNTIYF
TGCGCCAGCAGCTTATCGCAGGGGGACGGAAACACCATATATTTT
>TRBD1|TRBJ1-2|-|TRBV7-3
CASSPMVQTGNGYTF
TGTGCCAGCAGCCCTATGGTCCAGACAGGGAATGGCTACACCTTC
>TRBD1|TRBJ2-3|-|TRBV6-5
CASGDRDTDTQYF
TGTGCCAGCGGGGACAGGGACACAGATACGCAGTATTTT
>-|TRBJ1-1|-|TRBV5-6
CASSFRAELNTEAFF
TGTGCCAGCAGCTTCAGGGCAGAACTAAACACTGAAGCTTTCTTT
>TRBD1|TRBJ2-3|-|TRBV6-5
CASSAQGDTDTQYF
TGTGCCAGCAGTGCACAGGGGGACACAGATACGCAGTATTTT
>TRBD2|TRBJ2-7|-|TRBV5-1
CASSLAGPYGQYF
TGCGCCAGCAGTCTAGCGGGACCCTACGGGCAGTACTTC
>-|TRBJ1-6|once|TRBV28
CASSLLTPSGYYNSPLHF
TGTGCCAGCAGTTTATTAACGCCCTCGGGGTACTATAATTCACCCCTCCACTTT
>-|TRBJ2-1|few|TRBV7-2
CASSLAPGSYNEQFF
TGTGCCAGCAGCTTAGCGCCGGGCTCCTACAATGAGCAGTTCTTC
>TRBD2|TRBJ2-1|few|TRBV4-3
CASSLGAGSAYNEQFF
TGCGCCAGCAGCCTCGGAGCGGGGAGCGCCTACAATGAGCAGTTCTTC
>-|TRBJ2-7|once|TRBV6-1
CASRMTPNYEQYF
TGTGCCAGCAGAATGACACCTAACTACGAGCAGTACTTC
>-|TRBJ1-1|-|TRBV7-9
CASSVDRSAFF
TGTGCCAGCAGCGTAGACAGGTCGGCTTTCTTT
>-|TRBJ2-7|-|TRBV27
CASSTGTYYEQYF
TGTGCCAGCAGTACCGGGACATACTACGAGCAGTACTTC
>-|TRBJ1-4|-|TRBV28
CASSFQGSTNEKLFF
TGTGCCAGCAGTTTCCAGGGGTCAACTAATGAAAAACTGTTTTTT
>-|TRBJ2-5|few|TRBV5-1
CASSLSKQQETQYF
TGCGCCAGCAGCTTGTCGAAACAACAAGAGACCCAGTACTTC
>-|TRBJ2-3|-|TRBV6-5
CASSYWGGTSHTQYF
TGTGCCAGCAGTTACTGGGGGGGCACTTCACATACGCAGTATTTT
>-|TRBJ1-4|-|TRBV7-2
CASSWRGGNEKLFF
TGTGCCAGCAGCTGGAGGGGGGGTAATGAAAAACTGTTTTTT
>TRBD2|TRBJ2-7|once|TRBV19
CASSAPSGAPYEQYF
TGTGCCAGTAGTGCCCCTAGCGGGGCGCCCTACGAGCAGTACTTC
>TRBD2|TRBJ2-5|-|TRBV28
CASSTSAGGFLETQYF
TGTGCCAGCAGTACTTCAGCGGGAGGTTTTTTAGAGACCCAGTACTTC
>-|TRBJ2-7|-|TRBV16
CASSRTLYEQYF
TGTGCCAGCAGCCGTACTCTATACGAGCAGTACTTC